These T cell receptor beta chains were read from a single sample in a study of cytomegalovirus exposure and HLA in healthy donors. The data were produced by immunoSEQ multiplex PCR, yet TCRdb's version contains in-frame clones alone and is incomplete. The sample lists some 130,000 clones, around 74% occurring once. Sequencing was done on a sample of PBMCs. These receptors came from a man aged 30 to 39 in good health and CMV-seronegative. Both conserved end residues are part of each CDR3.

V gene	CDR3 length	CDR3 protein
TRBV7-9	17	CASSPILWEGVNQPQHF
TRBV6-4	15	CASSPLGLGSDTQYF
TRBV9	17	CASSPEAGERAYNEQFF
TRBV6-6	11	CASSSDQPQHF
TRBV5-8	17	CASSLAFSADSNQPQHF
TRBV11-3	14	CASSLAGGYNEQFF
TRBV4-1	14	CASSQAGFNQPQHF
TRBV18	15	CASSPPGQANNEQFF
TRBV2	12	CASSASVYGYTF
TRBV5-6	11	CASSTAGTQYF
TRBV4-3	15	CASSQEPGPHREQFF
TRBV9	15	CASSAGTGVMETQYF
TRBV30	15	CAWSEPDTPNYGYTF
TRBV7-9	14	CASSPRQGMTEAFF
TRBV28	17	CASSISLAGVRTGELFF
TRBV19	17	CASIREQGVVWVYEQYF
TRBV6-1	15	CASQNAYLGQVEAFF
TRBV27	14	CASRETGGAFEQYF
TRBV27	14	CASRTETSGGEQYF
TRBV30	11	CAWSRGYGYTF
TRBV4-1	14	CASSHRQGRGEAFF
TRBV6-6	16	CASRSRDRGITGELFF
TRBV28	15	CASSLFRRGQETQYF
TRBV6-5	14	CASSYGLAGNEQYF
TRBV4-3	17	CASSQDYGRADTGELFF
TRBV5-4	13	CASSLPGGIEAFF
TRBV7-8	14	CASSEKWGGHEQYF
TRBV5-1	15	CASRGQGQYQETQYF
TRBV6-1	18	CASSEVTLDRGQDNEQFF
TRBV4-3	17	CASSQDIGGDFTDTQYF
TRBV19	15	CASSTISGGQETQYF
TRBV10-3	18	CAISESLAQHLTLNEQFF